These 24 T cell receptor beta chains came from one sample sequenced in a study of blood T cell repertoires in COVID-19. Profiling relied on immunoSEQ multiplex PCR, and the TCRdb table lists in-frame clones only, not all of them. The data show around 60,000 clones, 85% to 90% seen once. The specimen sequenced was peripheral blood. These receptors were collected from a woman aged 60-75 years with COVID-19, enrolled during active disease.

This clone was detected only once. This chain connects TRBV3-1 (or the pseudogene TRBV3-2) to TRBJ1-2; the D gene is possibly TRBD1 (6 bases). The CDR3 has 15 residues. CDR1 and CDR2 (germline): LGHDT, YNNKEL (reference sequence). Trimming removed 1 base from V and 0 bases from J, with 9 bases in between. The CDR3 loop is CASSQGQVANYGYTF. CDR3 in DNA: TGTGCCAGCAGCCAAGGACAGGTAGCTAACTATGGCTACACCTTC.

The CDR3 nucleotides are TGTGCCAGCAGTGAATCTGGTTTCGGCGAGCAGTACTTC. Protein product: CASSESGFGEQYF. This rearrangement joins TRBV25-1 to TRBJ2-7, with unresolved D. Trimming took 1 base from V and 6 from J, leaving 10 bases between them. Germline CDR1 and CDR2: MGHDK and SYGVNS. There are 13 residues in the CDR3.

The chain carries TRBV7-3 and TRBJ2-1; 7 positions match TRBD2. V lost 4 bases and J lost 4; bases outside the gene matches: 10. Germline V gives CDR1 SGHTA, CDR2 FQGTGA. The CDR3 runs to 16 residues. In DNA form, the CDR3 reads TGTGCCAGCAGCTCCAGTACTAGCGACTTTTACAATGAGCAGTTCTTC. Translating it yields CASSSSTSDFYNEQFF.

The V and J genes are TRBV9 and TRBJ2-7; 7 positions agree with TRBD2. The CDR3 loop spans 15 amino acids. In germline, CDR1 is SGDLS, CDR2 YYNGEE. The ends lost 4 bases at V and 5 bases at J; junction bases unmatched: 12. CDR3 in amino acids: CASSPRREFHNEQYF. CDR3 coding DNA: TGTGCCAGCAGCCCCCGGCGGGAGTTTCATAACGAGCAGTACTTC.

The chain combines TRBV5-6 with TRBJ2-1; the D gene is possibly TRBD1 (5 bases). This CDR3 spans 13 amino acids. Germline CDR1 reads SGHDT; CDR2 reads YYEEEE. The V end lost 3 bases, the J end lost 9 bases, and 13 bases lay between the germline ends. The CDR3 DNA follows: TGTGCCAGCAGCTGGGGCACGGTTAGTGAGCAGTTCTTC. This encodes CASSWGTVSEQFF.

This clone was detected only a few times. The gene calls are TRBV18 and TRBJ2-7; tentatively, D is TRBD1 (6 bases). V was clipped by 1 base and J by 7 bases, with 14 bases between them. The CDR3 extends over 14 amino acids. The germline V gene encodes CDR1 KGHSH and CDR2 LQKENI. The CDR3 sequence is CASSPLDSVGEQYF. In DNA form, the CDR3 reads TGTGCCAGCTCACCACTGGACAGCGTCGGAGAGCAGTACTTC.

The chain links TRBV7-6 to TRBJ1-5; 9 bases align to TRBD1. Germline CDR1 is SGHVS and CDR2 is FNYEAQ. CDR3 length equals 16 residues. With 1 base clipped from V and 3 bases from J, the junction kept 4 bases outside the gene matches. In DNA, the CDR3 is TGTGCCAGCAGCTTAGGGGGGGACAGGGCCAATCAGCCCCAGCATTTT. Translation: CASSLGGDRANQPQHF.

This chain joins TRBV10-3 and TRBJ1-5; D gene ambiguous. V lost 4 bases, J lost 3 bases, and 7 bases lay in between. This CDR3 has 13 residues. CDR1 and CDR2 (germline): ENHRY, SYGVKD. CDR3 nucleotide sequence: TGTGCCATCAGTGGGCCCGACAATCAGCCCCAGCATTTT. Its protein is CAISGPDNQPQHF.

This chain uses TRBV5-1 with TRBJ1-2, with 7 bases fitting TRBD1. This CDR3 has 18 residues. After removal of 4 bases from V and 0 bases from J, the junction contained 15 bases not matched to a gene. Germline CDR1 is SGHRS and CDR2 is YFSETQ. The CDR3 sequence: CASSLSFQGGQANYGYTF. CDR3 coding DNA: TGCGCCAGCAGCCTCTCGTTTCAGGGGGGCCAAGCTAACTATGGCTACACCTTC.

In DNA, the CDR3 is TGTGCCAGCAGCCCGGGACAGGGGGCCCAAGATACGCAGTATTTT. The encoded protein is CASSPGQGAQDTQYF. The J gene is TRBJ2-3, the V gene TRBV5-8; 12 bases are shared with TRBD1. Germline values: CDR1 SGHTS, CDR2 YDEGEE. J lost 5 bases, V lost 4 bases, and 5 bases had no gene match. This CDR3 comprises 15 residues. The full variable domain, completed using reference TRBV5-8 and TRBJ2-3, is EAGVTQSPTHLIKTRGQQATLRCSPISGHTSVYWYQQALGLGLQFLLWYDEGEERNRGNFPPRFSGRQFPNYSSELNVNALELEDSALYLCASSPGQGAQDTQYFGPGTRLTVL.

Here the CDR3 reads CASSLEGTGGIETQYF. The CDR3, as DNA: TGTGCCAGCAGCTTAGAAGGGACAGGGGGAATAGAGACCCAGTACTTC. V is TRBV7-2 and J is TRBJ2-5, with 11 bases matching TRBD1. The germline gives CDR1 SGHTA, CDR2 FQGNSA. The V segment lost 1 base and the J segment 4 bases; nucleotides outside the gene matches: 5. The CDR3 contains 16 residues.

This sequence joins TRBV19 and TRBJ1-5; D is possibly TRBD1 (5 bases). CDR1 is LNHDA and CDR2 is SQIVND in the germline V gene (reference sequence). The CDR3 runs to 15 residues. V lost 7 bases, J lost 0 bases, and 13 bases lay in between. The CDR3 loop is CASKTGRYSNQPQHF. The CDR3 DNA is TGTGCCAGTAAAACAGGCCGCTATAGCAATCAGCCCCAGCATTTT.

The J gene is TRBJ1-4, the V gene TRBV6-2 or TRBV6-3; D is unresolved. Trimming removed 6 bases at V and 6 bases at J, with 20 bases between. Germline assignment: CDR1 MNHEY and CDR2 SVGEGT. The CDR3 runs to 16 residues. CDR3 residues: CASSRTTPSKDEKLFF. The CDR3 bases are TGTGCCAGCAGCCGAACGACACCTAGCAAGGATGAAAAACTGTTTTTT.

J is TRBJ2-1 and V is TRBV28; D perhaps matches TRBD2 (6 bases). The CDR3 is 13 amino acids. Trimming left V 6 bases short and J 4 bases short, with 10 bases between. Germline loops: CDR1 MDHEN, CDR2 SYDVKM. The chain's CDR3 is CASSRTTYNEQFF. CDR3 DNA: TGTGCCAGCAGCCGGACTACATACAATGAGCAGTTCTTC.

The CDR3 DNA reads as TGTGCCAGCAGTGAACAGGGGATTTGGAACAAAAACATTCAGTACTTC. Protein sequence: CASSEQGIWNKNIQYF. V gene TRBV6-1 combines with J gene TRBJ2-4, with a weak D call TRBD1 (6 bases). The CDR3 loop spans 16 amino acids. Germline V CDR1 and CDR2: MNHNS, SASEGT. Trimming cost V 2 bases and J 3 bases, with 14 bases left between them.

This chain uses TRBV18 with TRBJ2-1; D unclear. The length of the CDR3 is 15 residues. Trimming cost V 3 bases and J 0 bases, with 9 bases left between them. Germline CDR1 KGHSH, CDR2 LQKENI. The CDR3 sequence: CASSPRVGSYNEQFF. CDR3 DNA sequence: TGTGCCAGCTCACCTAGAGTCGGCTCCTACAATGAGCAGTTCTTC.

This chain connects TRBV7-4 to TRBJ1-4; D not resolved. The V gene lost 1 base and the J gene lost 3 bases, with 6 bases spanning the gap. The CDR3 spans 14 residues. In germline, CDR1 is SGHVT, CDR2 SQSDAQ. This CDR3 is CASSLVTSNEKLFF. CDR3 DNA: TGTGCCAGCAGCTTAGTAACATCTAATGAAAAACTGTTTTTT.

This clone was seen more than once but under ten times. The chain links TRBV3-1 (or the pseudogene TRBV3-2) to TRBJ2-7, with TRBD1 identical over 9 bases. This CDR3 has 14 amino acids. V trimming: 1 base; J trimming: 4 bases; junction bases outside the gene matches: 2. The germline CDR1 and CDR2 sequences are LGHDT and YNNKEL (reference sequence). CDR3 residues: CASSQVGQGYEQYF. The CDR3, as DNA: TGTGCCAGCAGCCAAGTTGGACAGGGGTACGAGCAGTACTTC.

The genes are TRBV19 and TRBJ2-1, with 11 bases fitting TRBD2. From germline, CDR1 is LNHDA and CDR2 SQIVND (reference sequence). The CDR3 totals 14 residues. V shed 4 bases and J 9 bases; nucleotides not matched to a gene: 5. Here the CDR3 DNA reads TGTGCCAGTAGTAAGCTAGCGGGAGGAGGTGAGCAGTTCTTC. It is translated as CASSKLAGGGEQFF.

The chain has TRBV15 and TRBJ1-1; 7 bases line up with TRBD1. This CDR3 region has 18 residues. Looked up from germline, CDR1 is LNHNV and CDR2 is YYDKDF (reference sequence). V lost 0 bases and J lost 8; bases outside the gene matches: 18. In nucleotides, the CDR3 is TGTGCCACCAGCAGAGATTTAGGGGACAGATCCCTCTCCCTGGAAGCTTTCTTT. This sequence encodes CATSRDLGDRSLSLEAFF.

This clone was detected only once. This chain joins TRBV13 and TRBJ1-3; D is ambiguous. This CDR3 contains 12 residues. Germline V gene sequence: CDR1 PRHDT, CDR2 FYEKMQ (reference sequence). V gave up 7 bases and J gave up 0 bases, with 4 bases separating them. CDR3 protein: CASTSSGNTIYF. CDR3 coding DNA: TGTGCCAGCACCAGCTCTGGAAACACCATATATTTT.

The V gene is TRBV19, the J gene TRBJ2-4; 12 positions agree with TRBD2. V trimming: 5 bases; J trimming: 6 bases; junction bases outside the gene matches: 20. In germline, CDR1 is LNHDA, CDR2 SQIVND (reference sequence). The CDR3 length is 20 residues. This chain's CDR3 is CASSPQGDRASGRAGNIQYF. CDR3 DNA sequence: TGTGCCAGTAGTCCGCAGGGGGACAGGGCTAGCGGGAGGGCCGGAAACATTCAGTACTTC.

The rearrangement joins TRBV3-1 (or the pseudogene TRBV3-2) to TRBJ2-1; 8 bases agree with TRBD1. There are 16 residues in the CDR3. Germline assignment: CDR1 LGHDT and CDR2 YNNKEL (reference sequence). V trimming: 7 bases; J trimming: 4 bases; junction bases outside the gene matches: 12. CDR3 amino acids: CASTPDREREYNEQFF. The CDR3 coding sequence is TGTGCCAGCACCCCGGACAGGGAAAGGGAGTACAATGAGCAGTTCTTC.

The CDR3 DNA sequence: TGTGCCAGCAGCTCCCCGGGAGGTGGGAATGAGCAGTTCTTC. It encodes CASSSPGGGNEQFF. The V call is TRBV7-6, the J call TRBJ2-1, with 7 bases matching TRBD2. The germline V gene has CDR1 SGHVS and CDR2 FNYEAQ. The CDR3 is 14 residues long. Trimming at V came to 4 bases and at J to 7 bases, leaving 7 bases not matched to a gene.